A single sample gave rise to the 6 T cell receptor beta chains below, sequenced in a study of cytomegalovirus exposure and HLA in healthy donors. In the PCR, 60 Vbeta and 13 Jbeta primers were used. Some clones are missing from TCRdb's copy, which holds only in-frame ones; the method was immunoSEQ multiplex PCR. This table has about 190,000 clones, over 70% appearing once. Sequencing used PBMCs. All receptors derive from a middle-aged man in good health and CMV-seronegative.

V usage is TRBV6-5 and J usage is TRBJ1-2; TRBD1 might be the D (5 bases). This CDR3 has 14 amino acids. V lost 3 bases and J 6 bases, leaving 14 bases between the germline ends. The germline gives CDR1 MNHEY, CDR2 SVGAGI. The CDR3 nucleotides read TGTGCCAGCAGTTATCGGACATTTAGCCATGGCTACACCTTC. Its translation is CASSYRTFSHGYTF.

The chain uses TRBV10-1 and TRBJ2-7; maybe TRBD1 (5 bases). The length of the CDR3 is 16 residues. The germline gives CDR1 WNHNN, CDR2 SYGVQD (reference sequence). V lost 4 bases and J 2 bases, leaving 18 bases between the germline ends. CDR3 nucleotide sequence: TGCGCCAGCAGTGGGTATTTGCAGGGTCACACCTACGAGCAGTACTTC. Translation: CASSGYLQGHTYEQYF.

The chain links TRBV9 to TRBJ1-3; D gene unclear. CDR1 SGDLS and CDR2 YYNGEE come from the germline V gene. CDR3 length: 15 amino acids. V was shortened by 0 bases and J by 4 bases, with 11 bases between the two germline ends. The DNA of the CDR3 is TGTGCCAGCAGCGTAGTATCCAGGCCCGGAAACACCATATATTTT. Amino acids: CASSVVSRPGNTIYF.

This clone showed up just once. The genes are TRBV4-3 and TRBJ2-1; D is ambiguous. The germline V and J ends were trimmed by 0 bases and 1 base, with 7 bases remaining between them. The CDR3 is 15 residues long. Germline V lookup: CDR1 LGHNA, CDR2 YSLEER. The CDR3 loop is CASSQDPASYNEQFF. Here the CDR3 DNA reads TGCGCCAGCAGCCAAGACCCCGCGTCCTACAATGAGCAGTTCTTC.

This chain uses TRBV9 with TRBJ1-3, with 8 nucleotides matching TRBD1. CDR1 is SGDLS and CDR2 is YYNGEE in the germline V gene. The CDR3 has 16 residues. Germline trimming cut 3 bases from V and 0 bases from J; bases unmatched to any gene: 5. DNA for the CDR3: TGTGCCAGCAGCGGAGGGACAGGCAACTCTGGAAACACCATATATTTT. Its protein is CASSGGTGNSGNTIYF.

The chain recombines TRBV5-1 with TRBJ2-3, with TRBD2 matching over 11 bases. Germline V lookup: CDR1 SGHRS, CDR2 YFSETQ. V dropped 0 bases and J dropped 3; count of bases not matched to a gene: 0. The CDR3 spans 15 residues. CDR3 nucleotide sequence: TGCGCCAGCAGCTTGGGACTAGCGGGGACAGATACGCAGTATTTT. Translation gives CASSLGLAGTDTQYF. The full variable domain, completed using reference TRBV5-1 and TRBJ2-3, is KAGVTQTPRYLIKTRGQQVTLSCSPISGHRSVSWYQQTPGQGLQFLFEYFSETQRNKGNFPGRFSGRQFSNSRSEMNVSTLELGDSALYLCASSLGLAGTDTQYFGPGTRLTVL.